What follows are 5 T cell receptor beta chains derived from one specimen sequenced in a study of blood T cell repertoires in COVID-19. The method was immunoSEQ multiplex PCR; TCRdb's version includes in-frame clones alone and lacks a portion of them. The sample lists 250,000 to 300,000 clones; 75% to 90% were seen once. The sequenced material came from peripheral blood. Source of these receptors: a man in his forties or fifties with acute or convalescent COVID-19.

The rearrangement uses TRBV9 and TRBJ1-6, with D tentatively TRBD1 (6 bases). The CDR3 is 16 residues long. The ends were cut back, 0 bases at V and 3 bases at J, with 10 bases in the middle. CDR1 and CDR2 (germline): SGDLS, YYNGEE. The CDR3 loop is CASSVGARGYNSPLHF. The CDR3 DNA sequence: TGTGCCAGCAGCGTAGGGGCCAGGGGCTATAATTCACCCCTCCACTTT.

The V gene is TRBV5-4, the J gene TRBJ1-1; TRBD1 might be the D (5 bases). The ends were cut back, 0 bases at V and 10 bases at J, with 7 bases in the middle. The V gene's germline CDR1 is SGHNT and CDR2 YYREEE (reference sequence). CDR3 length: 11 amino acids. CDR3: CASSLEGSAFF. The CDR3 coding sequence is TGTGCCAGCAGCTTGGAGGGGTCAGCTTTCTTT.

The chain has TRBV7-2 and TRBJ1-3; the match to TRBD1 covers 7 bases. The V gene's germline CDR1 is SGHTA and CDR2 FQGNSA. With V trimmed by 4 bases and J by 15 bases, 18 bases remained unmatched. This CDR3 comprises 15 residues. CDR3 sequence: CASSWGQRVPSHEYF. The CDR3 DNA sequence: TGTGCCAGCAGCTGGGGACAGAGGGTCCCGTCCCACGAATATTTT.

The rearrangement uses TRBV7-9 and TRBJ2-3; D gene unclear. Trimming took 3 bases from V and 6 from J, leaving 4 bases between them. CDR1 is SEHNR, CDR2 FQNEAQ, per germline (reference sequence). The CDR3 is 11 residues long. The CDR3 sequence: CASSLADTQYF. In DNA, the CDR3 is TGTGCCAGCAGCTTGGCCGATACGCAGTATTTT.

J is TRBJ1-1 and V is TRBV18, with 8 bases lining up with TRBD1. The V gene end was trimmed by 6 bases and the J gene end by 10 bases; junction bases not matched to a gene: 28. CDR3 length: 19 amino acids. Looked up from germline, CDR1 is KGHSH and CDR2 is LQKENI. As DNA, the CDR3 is TGTGCCAGCTCGCCTCAACAGTCTATAACCCGTGGACAGGGCGGGAGAGCTTTCTTT. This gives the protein CASSPQQSITRGQGGRAFF.